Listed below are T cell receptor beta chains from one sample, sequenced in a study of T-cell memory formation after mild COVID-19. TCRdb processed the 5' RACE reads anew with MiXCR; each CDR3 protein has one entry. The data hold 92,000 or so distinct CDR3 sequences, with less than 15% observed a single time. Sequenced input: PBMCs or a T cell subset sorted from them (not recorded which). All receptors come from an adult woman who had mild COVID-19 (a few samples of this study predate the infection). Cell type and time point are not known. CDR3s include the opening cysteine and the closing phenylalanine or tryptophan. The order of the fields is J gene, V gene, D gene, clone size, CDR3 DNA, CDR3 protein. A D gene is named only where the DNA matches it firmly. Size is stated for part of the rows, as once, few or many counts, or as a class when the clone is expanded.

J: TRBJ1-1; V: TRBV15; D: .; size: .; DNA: TGTGCCACCAGCAGAGCAGAGGACACTGAAGCTTTCTTT; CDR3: CATSRAEDTEAFF
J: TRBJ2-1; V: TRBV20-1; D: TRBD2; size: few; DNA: TGCAGTGCTAGAGTTTCGACTAGCGGGAGACTGCATGAGCAGTTCTTC; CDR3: CSARVSTSGRLHEQFF
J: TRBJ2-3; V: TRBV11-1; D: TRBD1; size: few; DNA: TGTGCCAGCAGCTTACTCAGGGGGAACACAGATACGCAGTATTTT; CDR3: CASSLLRGNTDTQYF
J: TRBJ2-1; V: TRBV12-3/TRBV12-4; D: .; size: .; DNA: TGTGCCAGCAGTCACCCCGCATCCTACAATGAGCAGTTCTTC; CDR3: CASSHPASYNEQFF
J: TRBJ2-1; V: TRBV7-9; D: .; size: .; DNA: TGTGCCAGCAGCTTAGTACTGGGGGTGACCTACAATGAGCAGTTCTTC; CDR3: CASSLVLGVTYNEQFF
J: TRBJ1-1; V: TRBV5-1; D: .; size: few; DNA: TGCGCCAGCAGCTTGGACGCGAACACTGAAGCTTTCTTT; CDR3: CASSLDANTEAFF
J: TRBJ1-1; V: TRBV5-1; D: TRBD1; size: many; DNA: TGCGCCAGCAGCTTACGACAGGGGCCGTACGTCCCCACTGAAGCTTTCTTT; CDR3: CASSLRQGPYVPTEAFF
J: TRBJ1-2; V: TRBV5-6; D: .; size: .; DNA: TGTGCCAGCAGCTTGACGGTGGGGGGCTACACCTTC; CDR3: CASSLTVGGYTF
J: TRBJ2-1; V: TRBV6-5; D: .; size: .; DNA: TGTGCCAGCAGTAAAGACGCCCGGGAGTACTCCTACAATGAGCAGTTCTTC; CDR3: CASSKDAREYSYNEQFF
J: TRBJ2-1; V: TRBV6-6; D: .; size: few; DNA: TGTGCCAGCAGTCCAAGCGGGCTTGCCTACAATGAGCAGTTCTTC; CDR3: CASSPSGLAYNEQFF
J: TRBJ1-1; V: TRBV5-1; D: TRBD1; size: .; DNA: TGCGCCAGCAGCCAAGAGGACAGGGGGCTGTGGAACACTGAAGCTTTCTTT; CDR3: CASSQEDRGLWNTEAFF
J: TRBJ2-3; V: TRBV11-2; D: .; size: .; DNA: TGTGCCAGCAGCGTAGACCAGTGGGGGAGCGCAGATACGCAGTATTTT; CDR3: CASSVDQWGSADTQYF
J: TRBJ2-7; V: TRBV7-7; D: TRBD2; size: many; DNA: TGTGCCAGCAGCCGGGGGGGCAGCTCTTACGAGCAGTACTTC; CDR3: CASSRGGSSYEQYF
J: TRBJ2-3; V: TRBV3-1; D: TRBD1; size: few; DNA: TGTGCCAGCGGGACGACAGGGGCAGATACGCAGTATTTT; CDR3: CASGTTGADTQYF
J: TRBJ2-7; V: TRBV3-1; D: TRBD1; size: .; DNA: TGTGCCAGCAGCCCGGGACAGGGGTGGGACGAGCAGTACTTC; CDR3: CASSPGQGWDEQYF
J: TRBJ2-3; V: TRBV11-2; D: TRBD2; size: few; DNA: TGTGCCAGCAGCTCCTTAGCGGGGGGCACAGATACGCAGTATTTT; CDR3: CASSSLAGGTDTQYF
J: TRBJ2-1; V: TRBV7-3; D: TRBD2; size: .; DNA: TGTGCCAGCAGCTTAGGGGGACTAGCGCATGAGCAGTTCTTC; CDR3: CASSLGGLAHEQFF
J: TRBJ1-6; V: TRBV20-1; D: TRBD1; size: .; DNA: TGCAGTGCTAGAGATCAGGAGACAGGGGATAATTCACCCCTCCACTTT; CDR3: CSARDQETGDNSPLHF
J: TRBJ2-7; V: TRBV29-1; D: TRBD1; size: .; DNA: TGCAGCGTTCCGGGACAGCGCTCCTACGAGCAGTACTTC; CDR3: CSVPGQRSYEQYF
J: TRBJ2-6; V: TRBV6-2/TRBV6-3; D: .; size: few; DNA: TGTGCCAGCAGTTCAGGGCTTTCGGGCTGGGCCAACGTCCTGACTTTC; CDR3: CASSSGLSGWANVLTF
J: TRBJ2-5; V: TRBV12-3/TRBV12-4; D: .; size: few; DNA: TGTGCCAGCAGTTCTTTTTTCGGGGTGCCGCAAGAGACCCAGTACTTC; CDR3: CASSSFFGVPQETQYF
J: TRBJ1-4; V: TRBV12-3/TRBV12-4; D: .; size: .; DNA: TGTGCCAGCAGGGGGAGGGGGTCCTCTACTACTACTACTAATGAAAAACTGTTTTTT; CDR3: CASRGRGSSTTTTNEKLFF
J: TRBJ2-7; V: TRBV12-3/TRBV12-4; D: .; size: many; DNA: TGTGCCAGCAGCCCGGGCGGGTACGAGCAGTACTTC; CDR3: CASSPGGYEQYF
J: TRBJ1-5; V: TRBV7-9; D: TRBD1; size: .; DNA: TGTGCCAGCAGCACCAATCGACAGGGTCATCAGCCCCAGCATTTT; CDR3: CASSTNRQGHQPQHF
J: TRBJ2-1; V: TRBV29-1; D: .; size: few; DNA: TGCAGCGTTTTCCCCGCCGGCTACAATGAGCAGTTCTTC; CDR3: CSVFPAGYNEQFF
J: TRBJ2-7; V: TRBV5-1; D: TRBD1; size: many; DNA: TGCGCCAGCAGCGATGTGTACTCCGGGACAGGGGTGTACGAGCAGTACTTC; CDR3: CASSDVYSGTGVYEQYF
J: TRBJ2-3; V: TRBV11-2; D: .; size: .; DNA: TGTGCCAGCAGCTTAGGCGTTTCTCCAGATACGCAGTATTTT; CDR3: CASSLGVSPDTQYF
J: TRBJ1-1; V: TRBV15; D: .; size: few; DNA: TGTGCCACCAGCAGAGATGAGGGCGACACTGAAGCTTTCTTT; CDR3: CATSRDEGDTEAFF
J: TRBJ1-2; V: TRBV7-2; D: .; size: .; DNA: TGTGCCAGCAGCTTAGCCTCCGGGAACTATGGCTACACCTTC; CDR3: CASSLASGNYGYTF
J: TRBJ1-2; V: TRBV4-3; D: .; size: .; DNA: TGCGCCAGCAGCCAAGTGGGGGGACCGGGGGGCGACTATGGCTACACCTTC; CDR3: CASSQVGGPGGDYGYTF
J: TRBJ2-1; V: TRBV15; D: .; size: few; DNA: TGTGCCACCAGCAGAGGAGGGGCCACAGGATTCCATGAGCAGTTCTTC; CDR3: CATSRGGATGFHEQFF
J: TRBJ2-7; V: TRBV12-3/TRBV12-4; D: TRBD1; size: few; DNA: TGTGCCAGCAGTGTGGGACAGGGGGCTTGGGAGCAGTACTTC; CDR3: CASSVGQGAWEQYF
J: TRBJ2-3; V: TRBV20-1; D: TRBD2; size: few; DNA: TGCAGTGCTAGGCCTCTTCTAGCGGGAGGGTTTAAAGATACGCAGTATTTT; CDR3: CSARPLLAGGFKDTQYF
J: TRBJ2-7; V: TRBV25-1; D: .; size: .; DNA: TGTGCCAGCAGATACTCAGACTGGGAGAAGCAGTACTTC; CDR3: CASRYSDWEKQYF
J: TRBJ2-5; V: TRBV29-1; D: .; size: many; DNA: TGCAGCGTAGAGGGACTGGTGGGGGAGACCCAGTACTTC; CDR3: CSVEGLVGETQYF
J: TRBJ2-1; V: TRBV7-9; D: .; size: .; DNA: TGTGCCAGCAGCTTAGCCCGGACAGACTACAATGAGCAGTTCTTC; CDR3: CASSLARTDYNEQFF
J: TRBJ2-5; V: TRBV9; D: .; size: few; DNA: TGTGCCAGCGGAAGTGGCCAAGAGACCCAGTACTTC; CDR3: CASGSGQETQYF
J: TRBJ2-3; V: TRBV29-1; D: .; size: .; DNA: TGCAGCGTTGAGATGACAGATACGCAGTATTTT; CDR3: CSVEMTDTQYF
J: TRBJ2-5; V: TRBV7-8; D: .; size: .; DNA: TGTGCCAGCAGCTCCACGGGGGGCCGGGCGGAGACCCAGTACTTC; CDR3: CASSSTGGRAETQYF
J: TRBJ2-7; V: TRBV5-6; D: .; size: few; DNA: TGTGCCAGCAGCTTGGGGCCTGGCAGGGGAGAGTACGAGCAGTACTTC; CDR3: CASSLGPGRGEYEQYF
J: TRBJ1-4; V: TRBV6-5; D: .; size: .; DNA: TGTGCCAGCAGGTCCTCGATGGGGATTAATGAAAAACTGTTTTTT; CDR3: CASRSSMGINEKLFF
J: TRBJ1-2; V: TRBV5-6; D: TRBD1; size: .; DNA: TGTGCCAGCAGCTTCGGGACAGGGCTCTATGGCTACACCTTC; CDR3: CASSFGTGLYGYTF
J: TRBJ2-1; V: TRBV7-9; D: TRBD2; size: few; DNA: TGTGCCAGCAGCAGAGTCGACGCCGGGACTAGCGTCACGGAGCAGTTCTTC; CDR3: CASSRVDAGTSVTEQFF
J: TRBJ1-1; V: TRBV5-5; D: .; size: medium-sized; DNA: TGTGCCAGCAGCTCGCAGGGTACTGAAGCTTTCTTT; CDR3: CASSSQGTEAFF
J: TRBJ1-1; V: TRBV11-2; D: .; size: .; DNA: TGTGCCAGCAGCTTAGGAGGGACACCTATGAACACTGAAGCTTTCTTT; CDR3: CASSLGGTPMNTEAFF
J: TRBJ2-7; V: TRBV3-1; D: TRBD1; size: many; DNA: TGTGCCAGCAGCCAAGACATTGACCCAGGGGGCTACGAGCAGTACTTC; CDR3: CASSQDIDPGGYEQYF
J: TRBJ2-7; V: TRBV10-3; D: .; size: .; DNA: TGTGCCATCAGTGAGGAGAATACCTACGAGCAGTACTTC; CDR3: CAISEENTYEQYF
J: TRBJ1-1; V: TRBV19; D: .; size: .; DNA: TGTGCCAGTAGCCAGGGTGTGGCTGAAGCTTTCTTT; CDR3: CASSQGVAEAFF
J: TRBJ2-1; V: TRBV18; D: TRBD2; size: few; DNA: TGTGCCAGCTCACCACGGGGGGGAGTAGCCTACAATGAGCAGTTCTTC; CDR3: CASSPRGGVAYNEQFF
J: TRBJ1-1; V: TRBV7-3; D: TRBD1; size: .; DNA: TGTGCCAGCAGTTCCGGGACAGGGAACACTGAAGCTTTCTTT; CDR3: CASSSGTGNTEAFF
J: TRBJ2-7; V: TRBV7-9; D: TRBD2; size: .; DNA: TGTGCCAGCAGCTTAGTTGCGGGGGAGGGCTCCTACGAGCAGTACTTC; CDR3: CASSLVAGEGSYEQYF
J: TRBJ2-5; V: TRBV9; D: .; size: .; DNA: TGTGCCAGCAGCGCGGACTACCGTGAGGAGACCCAGTACTTC; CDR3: CASSADYREETQYF
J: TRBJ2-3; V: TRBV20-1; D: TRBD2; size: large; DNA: TGCAGTGCTGGACAGATCGGCGGGGGGGCAGATACGCAGTATTTT; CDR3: CSAGQIGGGADTQYF
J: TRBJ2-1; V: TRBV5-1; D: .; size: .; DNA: TGCGCCAGCACGGACAGACAAAATGAGCAGTTCTTC; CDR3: CASTDRQNEQFF
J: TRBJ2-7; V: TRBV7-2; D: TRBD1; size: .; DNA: TGTGCCAGCAGCTTCCACCCCCCCGGACAGGGTTCCTACGAGCAGTACTTC; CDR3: CASSFHPPGQGSYEQYF
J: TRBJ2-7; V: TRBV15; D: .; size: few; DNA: TGTGCCACCTCTTCCAGGCGGTACGACGAGCAGTACTTC; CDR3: CATSSRRYDEQYF